A single T cell receptor beta chain is shown here with its context. Its antigen is undetermined. After 5'RACE with constant-segment primers, TCR alpha and TCR beta cDNA libraries carrying sample barcodes and UMIs were obtained. TCRdb re-called the 5' RACE reads through MiXCR, storing one row per CDR3 protein. In the table there are about 140,000 distinct CDR3 sequences, about 19% of which are singletons. This CDR3 is built from 14 residues. Germline CDR1 is LNHDA and CDR2 is SQIVND (reference sequence). V shed 6 bases and J 6 bases; nucleotides not matched to a gene: 9. This sample stems from a study of T-cell memory formation after mild COVID-19. Overall study: Clusters were largely donor specific. Study outcomes and limitations: The CD4+ clones that contracted clustered mainly within CM and EM, and the CD8+ clones concentrated in EMRA.

The sample was PBMCs or a T cell subset sorted from them (not recorded which). The TCR originated in an adult woman who had mild COVID-19 (a few samples of this study predate the infection). Cell type and time point are not known. This chain uses TRBV19 with TRBJ2-3; 7 nucleotides align to TRBD2. The CDR3 protein is CASSSSGKGDTQYF. The DNA of the CDR3 is TGTGCCAGTAGCTCTAGCGGAAAAGGGGATACGCAGTATTTT.